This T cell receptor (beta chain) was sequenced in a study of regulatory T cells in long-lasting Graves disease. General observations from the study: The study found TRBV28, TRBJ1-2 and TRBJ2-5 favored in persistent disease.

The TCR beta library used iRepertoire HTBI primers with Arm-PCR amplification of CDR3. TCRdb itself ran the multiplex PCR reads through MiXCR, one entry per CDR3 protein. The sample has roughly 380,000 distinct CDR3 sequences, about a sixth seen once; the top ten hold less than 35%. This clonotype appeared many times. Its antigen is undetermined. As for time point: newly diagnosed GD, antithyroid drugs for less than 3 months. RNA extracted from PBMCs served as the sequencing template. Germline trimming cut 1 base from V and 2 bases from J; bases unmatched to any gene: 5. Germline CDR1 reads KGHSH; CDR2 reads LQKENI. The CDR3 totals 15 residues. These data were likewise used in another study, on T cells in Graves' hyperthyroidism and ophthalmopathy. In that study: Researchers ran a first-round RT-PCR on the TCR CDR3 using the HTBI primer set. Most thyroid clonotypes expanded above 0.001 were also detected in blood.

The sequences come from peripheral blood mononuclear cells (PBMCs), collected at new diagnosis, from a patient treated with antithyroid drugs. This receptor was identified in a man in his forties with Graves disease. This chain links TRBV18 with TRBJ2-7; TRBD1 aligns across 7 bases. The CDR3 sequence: CASSPQGALTYEQYF. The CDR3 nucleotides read TGTGCCAGCTCACCACAGGGGGCGCTTACCTACGAGCAGTACTTC.